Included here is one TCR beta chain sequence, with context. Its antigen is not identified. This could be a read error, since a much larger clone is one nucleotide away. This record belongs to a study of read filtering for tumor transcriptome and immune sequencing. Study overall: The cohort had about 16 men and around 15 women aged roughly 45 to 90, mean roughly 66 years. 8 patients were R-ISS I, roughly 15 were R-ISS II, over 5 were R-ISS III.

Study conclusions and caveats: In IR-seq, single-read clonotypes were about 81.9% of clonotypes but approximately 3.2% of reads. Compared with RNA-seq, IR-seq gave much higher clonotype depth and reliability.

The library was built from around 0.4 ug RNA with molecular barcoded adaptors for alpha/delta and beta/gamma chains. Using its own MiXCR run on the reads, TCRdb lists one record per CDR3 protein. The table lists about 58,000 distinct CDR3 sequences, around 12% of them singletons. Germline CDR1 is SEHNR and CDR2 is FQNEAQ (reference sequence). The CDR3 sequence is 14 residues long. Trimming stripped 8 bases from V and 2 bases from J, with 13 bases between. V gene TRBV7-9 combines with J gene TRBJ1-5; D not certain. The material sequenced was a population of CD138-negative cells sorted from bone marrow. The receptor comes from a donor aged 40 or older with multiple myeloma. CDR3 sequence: CASDSGSGNQPQHF. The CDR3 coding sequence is TGTGCCAGCGATTCGGGGAGCGGCAATCAGCCCCAGCATTTT.